The clone carrying this T cell receptor beta chain was detected only once. Sequencing was performed with immunoSEQ multiplex PCR; in TCRdb, only in-frame clones are kept and a portion is missing. In the table there are tens of thousands of clones, 91% of which are singletons. The source of the sample is a study of T cell changes during pregnancy in multiple sclerosis. Looked up from germline, CDR1 is MNHEY and CDR2 is SVGAGI. The CDR3 is 14 amino acids. J gave up 6 bases and V 4 bases, and 7 bases lay outside the gene matches. Sample: peripheral blood, taken in the third trimester of pregnancy. The chain couples TRBV6-5 to TRBJ1-1; 8 bases are a match to TRBD1. This TCR derives from a female donor in good health, enrolled as a control in a pregnancy study. The CDR3, as DNA: TGTGCCAGCAGTTGGGGCACAGGGGGAGCTGAAGCTTTCTTT. Translating gives CASSWGTGGAEAFF.